This is a list of T cell receptor beta chains from one sample in a study of shared clonotypes between healthy human individuals. Only in-frame clones appear in the TCRdb table, and some are missing; sequencing was by immunoSEQ multiplex PCR. Of 550,000 to 850,000 clones listed, around 67% are singletons. The sequencing sample was made of memory CD4+ T cells sorted from blood. Receptor source: a woman aged 30 to 39 in good health. CDR3s leave out the opening cysteine and the closing phenylalanine or tryptophan.

J	V	CDR3
TRBJ2-2	TRBV5-1	ASSLAPGGTGELF
TRBJ2-7	TRBV5-1	ASSLDVEQY
TRBJ1-1	TRBV7-8	ASLASQGETEAF
TRBJ2-4	TRBV6-6	ASSLISGKNIQY
TRBJ2-7	TRBV5-5	ASSVATGIRREQY
TRBJ1-1	TRBV11-2	ASSTDPNTEAF
TRBJ1-1	TRBV2	ASSVSGFAF
TRBJ2-7	TRBV5-1	ASSWGGDEQY
TRBJ2-1	TRBV5-6	ASSFSGYNYNEQF
TRBJ2-5	TRBV27	ASTSSGTSGSRGETQY
TRBJ2-6	TRBV18	ASSPQGAQGANVLT
TRBJ2-5	TRBV5-4	ASSLVGEETQY
TRBJ1-2	TRBV28	ASSTPGQGVSYGYT
TRBJ2-5	TRBV27	ASSVTVWQGQETQY
TRBJ2-7	TRBV6-5	ASSDSRSGYEQY
TRBJ1-5	TRBV5-8	ASSLGGFQPQH
TRBJ2-7	TRBV11-2	ASSLASQGLPSL